The following is a T cell receptor beta chain sequence with its context. Its specificity is unknown. CDR3 length: 16 residues. The V end was cut by 3 bases, the J end by 5 bases, with 14 bases between. These data are taken from a study of identical twins. Regarding the study as a whole: A partial confounding effect on zero-insertion analyses could come from invariant MAIT and iNKT cells. While abundant cord blood beta clonotypes carried fewer insertions, memory repertoires showed no such pattern.

TCRdb re-called the 5' RACE reads through MiXCR, storing one row per CDR3 protein. The sample includes more than 1.5 million distinct CDR3 sequences, about 31% of them seen just once. This TCR came from a newborn girl in good health. This chain uses TRBV12-3 or TRBV12-4 with TRBJ2-6; a possible D gene is TRBD1 (5 bases). The sequencing sample was made of cord blood. CDR3 amino acids: CASSFGHRLWANVLTF. CDR3 sequence (DNA): TGTGCCAGCAGTTTCGGACATAGGCTTTGGGCCAACGTCCTGACTTTC.